The rows below give T cell receptor beta chains drawn from one sample of a study of cytomegalovirus exposure and HLA in healthy donors. Generated by immunoSEQ multiplex PCR, the TCRdb table keeps only in-frame clones and is missing some. The sample shows about 190,000 clones, 60% to 80% of them seen only once. The sample consisted of PBMCs. The receptors shown here come from a young woman in good health and CMV-seronegative. Both conserved end residues are part of each CDR3. A D gene is named only where the DNA matches it firmly. Size values are once, few and many counts, or a class for expanded clones, and some rows have none.

v_gene,d_gene,abundance,len,j_gene,CDR3aa,CDR3nt
TRBV9,TRBD2,NA,16,TRBJ2-1,CASSVLAGGEYNEQFF,TGTGCCAGCAGCGTACTAGCGGGGGGCGAATACAATGAGCAGTTCTTC
TRBV15,TRBD2,NA,18,TRBJ2-1,CATSRELGGRGSYNEQFF,TGTGCCACCAGCAGAGAACTCGGCGGGAGGGGTTCCTACAATGAGCAGTTCTTC
TRBV10-1,NA,few,13,TRBJ1-2,CASSESTRYGYTF,TGCGCCAGCAGTGAGTCGACACGCTATGGCTACACCTTC
TRBV28,NA,NA,17,TRBJ2-6,CASSFGAMNTGANVLTF,TGTGCCAGCAGTTTCGGAGCTATGAATACGGGGGCCAACGTCCTGACTTTC
TRBV5-5,TRBD2,NA,15,TRBJ2-3,CASSWPGGATDTQYF,TGTGCCAGCAGCTGGCCGGGAGGGGCCACAGATACGCAGTATTTT
TRBV21-1,NA,NA,13,TRBJ1-2,CASSKDRGQGYTF,TGTGCCAGCAGCAAAGACAGGGGGCAAGGCTACACCTTC
TRBV7-2,NA,NA,16,TRBJ2-5,CASSLAYQGLWETQYF,TGTGCCAGCAGCTTAGCGTATCAGGGTTTATGGGAGACCCAGTACTTC
TRBV14,NA,few,15,TRBJ1-6,CASSQVRGGGSPLHF,TGTGCCAGCAGCCAAGTAAGGGGGGGCGGATCACCCCTCCACTTT
TRBV27,NA,few,15,TRBJ2-7,CASSLSGTDYYEQYF,TGTGCCAGCAGCCTCTCCGGGACGGACTACTACGAGCAGTACTTC
TRBV28,NA,NA,12,TRBJ1-5,CASRTEYQPQHF,TGTGCCAGCAGGACGGAGTATCAGCCCCAGCATTTT
TRBV5-1,TRBD1,NA,15,TRBJ1-3,CASRKGQNSGNTIYF,TGCGCCAGCAGAAAGGGACAGAACTCTGGAAACACCATATATTTT
TRBV7-9,TRBD1,few,14,TRBJ1-1,CASSYNRGRTEAFF,TGTGCCAGCAGTTATAACAGGGGGCGCACTGAAGCTTTCTTT
TRBV5-1,NA,once,12,TRBJ2-5,CASSFLGETQYF,TGCGCCAGCAGCTTTCTCGGGGAGACCCAGTACTTC
TRBV19,TRBD1,NA,15,TRBJ1-1,CASSAMTGLNTEAFF,TGTGCCAGTAGTGCCATGACAGGGTTGAACACTGAAGCTTTCTTT
TRBV28,NA,NA,14,TRBJ1-5,CASQTHRDNQPQHF,TGTGCCAGCCAAACCCACAGGGATAATCAGCCCCAGCATTTT
TRBV6-4,NA,NA,13,TRBJ2-7,CATTRDITYEQYF,TGTGCCACCACCCGGGACATAACCTACGAGCAGTACTTC
TRBV19,TRBD1,NA,17,TRBJ1-6,CASGNVLGQGRNSPLHF,TGTGCCAGTGGGAACGTGCTGGGACAGGGTCGTAATTCACCCCTCCACTTT
TRBV29-1,TRBD1,few,13,TRBJ1-1,CSGSTGGNTEAFF,TGCAGCGGATCAACAGGGGGGAACACTGAAGCTTTCTTT
TRBV19,NA,NA,14,TRBJ1-1,CASSIGGLNTEAFF,TGTGCCAGTTCGATCGGGGGATTGAACACTGAAGCTTTCTTT
TRBV6-6,NA,NA,15,TRBJ2-5,CASSSDRPGRETQYF,TGTGCCAGCAGCTCCGACCGGCCAGGCAGGGAGACCCAGTACTTC
TRBV5-1,NA,NA,15,TRBJ2-2,CASSLGQVNTGELFF,TGCGCCAGCAGCTTGGGGCAGGTGAACACCGGGGAGCTGTTTTTT
TRBV28,TRBD1,NA,14,TRBJ2-7,CASSLGQLNYEQYF,TGTGCCAGCAGTTTGGGACAGCTAAATTACGAGCAGTACTTC
TRBV12-5,TRBD2,NA,17,TRBJ2-3,CASGLQTSGESTDTQYF,TGTGCTAGTGGTTTGCAGACTAGCGGGGAAAGCACAGATACGCAGTATTTT
TRBV4-2,NA,NA,16,TRBJ1-5,CASSQSPAVVGQPQHF,TGTGCCAGCAGCCAGTCCCCGGCGGTGGTTGGCCAGCCCCAGCATTTT
TRBV7-2,NA,NA,14,TRBJ2-7,CASSLGIGGYEQYF,TGTGCCAGCAGCTTAGGGATAGGGGGCTACGAGCAGTACTTC
TRBV5-1,NA,NA,21,TRBJ2-3,CASSRDRVLRLGYFSTDTQYF,TGCGCCAGCAGCCGAGACCGGGTCCTACGGCTGGGTTACTTTAGCACAGATACGCAGTATTTT
TRBV19,TRBD1,NA,13,TRBJ1-2,CAGTGTGGDGYTF,TGTGCCGGGACGGGGACAGGGGGCGATGGCTACACCTTC
TRBV6-1,NA,NA,13,TRBJ2-3,CASRQGGTDTQYF,TGTGCCAGCAGACAGGGGGGGACAGATACGCAGTATTTT
TRBV11-2,NA,NA,14,TRBJ1-5,CASSLGAGNQPQHF,TGTGCCAGCAGCTTAGGGGCTGGGAATCAGCCCCAGCATTTT
TRBV27,NA,few,14,TRBJ2-1,CASSLSPPGNEQFF,TGTGCCAGCAGTCTTTCCCCCCCGGGTAATGAGCAGTTCTTC
TRBV10-3,TRBD1,few,14,TRBJ1-1,CAIRGDRQNTEAFF,TGTGCCATCAGAGGGGACAGGCAGAACACTGAAGCTTTCTTT
TRBV6-5,NA,NA,11,TRBJ2-1,CASSFGSGEFF,TGTGCCAGCAGTTTCGGGTCCGGGGAGTTCTTC
TRBV7-9,NA,NA,15,TRBJ1-5,CASSLGLDSNQPQHF,TGTGCCAGCAGCTTAGGACTCGATAGCAATCAGCCCCAGCATTTT
TRBV22-1,NA,NA,14,TRBJ2-5,CPGNPPRGRETQYF,TGTCCTGGGAACCCACCCAGGGGGCGAGAGACCCAGTACTTC
TRBV28,TRBD1,NA,14,TRBJ2-5,CASSSTGAAKTQYF,TGTGCCAGCAGTTCCACAGGGGCGGCGAAGACCCAGTACTTC
TRBV10-1,NA,once,13,TRBJ2-7,CASSRAGEGEQYF,TGCGCCAGCAGTCGGGCAGGGGAGGGCGAGCAGTACTTC
TRBV27,TRBD2,NA,14,TRBJ2-7,CASRGRGGGHEQYF,TGTGCCAGCAGAGGGCGGGGGGGCGGCCACGAGCAGTACTTC
TRBV5-1,TRBD1,NA,17,TRBJ2-7,CASSLSSGQGTSYEQYF,TGCGCCAGCAGCTTGAGTTCGGGACAGGGGACCTCCTACGAGCAGTACTTC
TRBV5-1,TRBD1,NA,15,TRBJ1-2,CASSLGGQVMGGYTF,TGCGCCAGCAGCCTAGGAGGACAGGTTATGGGTGGCTACACCTTC
TRBV6-1,TRBD1,once,15,TRBJ1-1,CASSEDRGPVTEAFF,TGTGCCAGCAGTGAAGACAGGGGCCCGGTCACTGAAGCTTTCTTT
TRBV27,NA,NA,13,TRBJ1-1,CASSFGGTTEAFF,TGTGCCAGCAGTTTTGGAGGCACCACTGAAGCTTTCTTT
TRBV6-1,TRBD1,NA,15,TRBJ1-2,CASSQDRGALYGYTF,TGTGCCAGCAGTCAGGACAGGGGCGCCCTCTATGGCTACACCTTC
TRBV7-8,NA,NA,17,TRBJ1-2,CASSLRGTPGGNYGYTF,TGTGCCAGCAGCTTACGTGGCACCCCCGGGGGGAACTATGGCTACACCTTC
TRBV5-6,NA,NA,15,TRBJ1-1,CASSLRYGSGSEAFF,TGTGCCAGCAGCTTGCGTTACGGTTCGGGATCTGAAGCTTTCTTT
TRBV19,NA,NA,16,TRBJ1-5,CASSLGGRGTGQPQHF,TGTGCCAGTAGCCTCGGGGGTAGAGGTACTGGGCAGCCCCAGCATTTT
TRBV9,TRBD1,NA,17,TRBJ2-2,CASSPQAGTGGYGELFF,TGTGCCAGCAGCCCCCAAGCCGGGACAGGGGGCTACGGGGAGCTGTTTTTT
TRBV5-5,NA,NA,15,TRBJ1-1,CASTLYVGKNTEAFF,TGTGCCAGCACGCTCTATGTCGGGAAGAACACTGAAGCTTTCTTT
TRBV30,TRBD2,NA,16,TRBJ2-7,CAWETGTSGQYYEQYF,TGTGCCTGGGAAACCGGGACTAGCGGCCAGTACTACGAGCAGTACTTC
TRBV30,TRBD1,NA,13,TRBJ1-5,CAWTDRSNQPQHF,TGTGCCTGGACGGACAGGAGCAATCAGCCCCAGCATTTT
TRBV18,TRBD2,NA,17,TRBJ2-7,CASSSTTSGGPSYEQYF,TGTGCCAGCTCATCTACGACTAGCGGGGGGCCCTCCTACGAGCAGTACTTC
TRBV13,TRBD2,few,15,TRBJ2-5,CASSRRTSDKETQYF,TGTGCCAGCAGCAGACGGACTAGCGATAAAGAGACCCAGTACTTC
TRBV16,TRBD2,NA,13,TRBJ2-7,CASSPRREGEQYF,TGTGCCAGCAGCCCCCGGAGGGAGGGCGAGCAGTACTTC
TRBV6-1,TRBD1,NA,13,TRBJ2-7,CASSETGVHEQYF,TGTGCCAGCAGTGAGACAGGGGTCCACGAGCAGTACTTC
TRBV29-1,TRBD1,few,12,TRBJ2-7,CSTRTGDYEQYF,TGCAGCACCAGGACAGGGGACTACGAGCAGTACTTC
TRBV10-3,NA,once,14,TRBJ1-5,CAISARGTDQPQHF,TGTGCCATCAGTGCTAGGGGGACCGATCAGCCCCAGCATTTT
TRBV4-1,NA,NA,16,TRBJ2-1,CASRTIAESSYNEQFF,TGCGCCAGCAGAACCATAGCGGAGAGCTCCTACAATGAGCAGTTCTTC
TRBV6-4,NA,few,14,TRBJ2-2,CASSDQGNTGELFF,TGTGCCAGCAGTGACCAGGGAAACACCGGGGAGCTGTTTTTT
TRBV12-5,TRBD1,NA,17,TRBJ2-1,CASGLQGVRGFVDEQFF,TGTGCTAGTGGTTTGCAGGGGGTCAGGGGGTTTGTGGATGAGCAGTTCTTC
TRBV15,NA,NA,17,TRBJ1-5,CATSRDIQGNSNQPQHF,TGTGCCACCAGCAGAGATATACAGGGCAATAGCAATCAGCCCCAGCATTTT